One sample yielded the 21 T cell receptor beta chains listed below, sequenced in a study of T cells expressing NK-cell markers. TCRdb re-called the 5' RACE reads and catalogs CDR3 proteins one per entry, DNA excluded. The sample has more than 120,000 distinct CDR3 sequences. The source material was blood T cells: a sorted CD56 or NKG2C T cell subset, CD4+ or CD8+ T cells, or bulk PBMC T cells (not recorded which). The receptors originated from a man aged 18 to 29 in good health.

The genes are TRBV7-9 and TRBJ2-5; absent DNA, TCRdb's TRBD2 call cannot be checked. Germline V gene data show CDR1 as SEHNR and CDR2 as FQNEAQ (reference sequence). The CDR3 contains 17 residues. The CDR3 sequence: CASSPPSGRPVQETQYF.

This CDR3 reads CAISEPTLAGTIHEQYF. The rearrangement links TRBV10-3 to TRBJ2-7; TCRdb's D gene call, TRBD1, goes unchecked for lack of DNA. The length of the CDR3 is 17 residues. Germline CDR1 reads ENHRY; CDR2 reads SYGVKD.

The chain uses TRBV10-3 and TRBJ1-1. The CDR3 runs to 15 residues. Germline CDR1 is ENHRY and CDR2 is SYGVKD. This CDR3 is CAISEPGRLNTEAFF.

The rearrangement joins TRBV5-1 to TRBJ1-1; TCRdb proposes TRBD1, but this gene call is untestable without DNA. Germline V gives CDR1 SGHRS, CDR2 YFSETQ. There are 16 residues in the CDR3. The CDR3 loop is CASSPTGQTMNTEAFF.

The V call is TRBV7-2, the J call TRBJ1-1. Germline-derived CDR1 and CDR2 are SGHTA and FQGNSA. The CDR3 runs 13 residues. CDR3 amino acids: CASSLDWGSEAFF. Complete variable domain (other parts from reference TRBV7-2 and TRBJ1-1): GAGVSQSPSNKVTEKGKDVELRCDPISGHTALYWYRQSLGQGLEFLIYFQGNSAPDKSGLPSDRFSAERTGGSVSTLTIQRTQQEDSAVYLCASSLDWGSEAFFGQGTRLTVV.

This clonotype is deemed medium-sized by its frequency. The J gene is TRBJ2-1, the V gene TRBV3-1; TCRdb picks TRBD2, but there is no DNA to check that call. CDR3 length: 16 amino acids. Germline V CDR1 and CDR2: LGHDT, YNNKEL (reference sequence). The CDR3 spells CASSQVGLAASNEQFF.

The chain is built from TRBV18 and TRBJ2-7; there is no DNA to check the TCRdb D call of TRBD1. Germline V gene sequence: CDR1 KGHSH, CDR2 LQKENI. The CDR3 contains 15 residues. CDR3 sequence reads: CASSPSQGTPYEQYF.

This rearrangement joins TRBV7-9 to TRBJ2-2; TCRdb's assignment of TRBD2 cannot be checked, as there is no DNA. The CDR3 consists of 16 residues. CDR1 and CDR2 from the germline V gene are SEHNR and FQNEAQ (reference sequence). This CDR3 reads CASSLQQAGAAGELFF. Full variable domain (missing parts from reference TRBV7-9 and TRBJ2-2): DTGVSQNPRHKITKRGQNVTFRCDPISEHNRLYWYRQTLGQGPEFLTYFQNEAQLEKSRLLSDRFSAERPKGSFSTLEIQRTEQGDSAMYLCASSLQQAGAAGELFFGEGSRLTVL.

The V call is TRBV28, the J call TRBJ2-5; TCRdb lists TRBD2, though no DNA is available to test this call. The CDR3 runs to 16 residues. Germline loops: CDR1 MDHEN, CDR2 SYDVKM. This CDR3 reads CASSLDLAGVGETQYF. The entire variable domain, with the rest obtained from reference TRBV28 and TRBJ2-5, is as follows: DVKVTQSSRYLVKRTGEKVFLECVQDMDHENMFWYRQDPGLGLRLIYFSYDVKMKEKGDIPEGYSVSREKKERFSLILESASTNQTSMYLCASSLDLAGVGETQYFGPGTRLLVL.

The V call is TRBV29-1, the J call TRBJ2-1; the TCRdb D gene call, TRBD2, has no DNA to confirm it. CDR1 SQVTM and CDR2 ANQGSEA come from the germline V gene. CDR3 size: 12 residues. The CDR3 loop reads CSAELAGDEQFF.

The chain recombines TRBV5-1 with TRBJ2-1; as DNA is missing, the TRBD2 call by TCRdb cannot be tested. In germline, CDR1 is SGHRS, CDR2 YFSETQ. There are 17 residues in the CDR3. CDR3 loop: CASSSTGSQAAYNEQFF. Looking up the rest from reference TRBV5-1 and TRBJ2-1 gives the full variable domain: KAGVTQTPRYLIKTRGQQVTLSCSPISGHRSVSWYQQTPGQGLQFLFEYFSETQRNKGNFPGRFSGRQFSNSRSEMNVSTLELGDSALYLCASSSTGSQAAYNEQFFGPGTRLTVL.

The chain recombines TRBV5-1 with TRBJ2-1. The CDR3 is made up of 14 amino acids. The germline CDR1 and CDR2 sequences are SGHRS and YFSETQ. CDR3: CASSFGGNLNEQFF. Supplemented by reference TRBV5-1 and TRBJ2-1, the full variable domain reads KAGVTQTPRYLIKTRGQQVTLSCSPISGHRSVSWYQQTPGQGLQFLFEYFSETQRNKGNFPGRFSGRQFSNSRSEMNVSTLELGDSALYLCASSFGGNLNEQFFGPGTRLTVL.

V and J are TRBV12-3 or TRBV12-4 and TRBJ2-5; absent DNA, TCRdb's TRBD2 call cannot be checked. The CDR3 is 15 residues long. CDR3: CASRGGWREEETQYF.

The V and J genes are TRBV4-3 and TRBJ1-3; TCRdb outputs TRBD1, but without DNA this stays unchecked. Germline CDR1 LGHNA, CDR2 YSLEER. This CDR3 region has 16 residues. The chain's CDR3 is CASSQDGRSSGNTIYF.

This chain joins TRBV6-5 and TRBJ2-7. CDR1 and CDR2 from the germline V gene are MNHEY and SVGAGI. This CDR3 has 14 residues. CDR3 residues: CASSYRPSSYEQYF.

This chain's CDR3 is CASSIDVVEPRGTDTQYF. This sequence joins TRBV19 and TRBJ2-3; checking the TCRdb D call of TRBD1 is not possible without DNA. The CDR3 extends over 18 amino acids. The germline CDR1 and CDR2 sequences are LNHDA and SQIVND (reference sequence).

This chain links TRBV5-5 with TRBJ1-5; without DNA, the TCRdb call of TRBD1 cannot be checked. This CDR3 comprises 14 residues. Germline CDR1 reads SGHKS; CDR2 reads YYEKEE (reference sequence). CDR3: CASSLVDRAQPQHF. Supplemented by reference TRBV5-5 and TRBJ1-5, the full variable domain reads DAGVTQSPTHLIKTRGQQVTLRCSPISGHKSVSWYQQVLGQGPQFIFQYYEKEERGRGNFPDRFSARQFPNYSSELNVNALLLGDSALYLCASSLVDRAQPQHFGDGTRLSIL.

The CDR3 protein is CASSSRQGISYEQYF. The chain employs TRBV19 and TRBJ2-7; TCRdb calls TRBD1, which cannot be checked without DNA. This CDR3 is built from 15 residues. Per the germline V gene, CDR1 is LNHDA and CDR2 is SQIVND (reference sequence).

This chain uses TRBV10-2 with TRBJ2-3. The CDR3 has 14 amino acids. Germline CDR1 reads WSHSY; CDR2 reads SAAADI. The CDR3 region is CASMRLSSTDTQYF.

The V gene is TRBV7-6, the J gene TRBJ2-1; the D gene TCRdb calls, TRBD2, cannot be checked with no DNA. The CDR3 has 14 residues. In germline, CDR1 is SGHVS, CDR2 FNYEAQ. This chain's CDR3 is CASSLGGLVEEQFF. Together with reference TRBV7-6 and TRBJ2-1, the CDR3 gives the full variable domain: GAGVSQSPRYKVTKRGQDVALRCDPISGHVSLYWYRQALGQGPEFLTYFNYEAQQDKSGLPNDRFSAERPEGSISTLTIQRTEQRDSAMYRCASSLGGLVEEQFFGPGTRLTVL.

The chain links TRBV12-5 to TRBJ2-7; the TCRdb D gene call, TRBD1, has no DNA to confirm it. The CDR3 has 15 amino acids. CDR1 is LGHNT and CDR2 is FRNRAP in the germline V gene. The CDR3 here is CASAELGTAIYEQYF.